This TCR beta chain was recovered during a study of blood T cell repertoires in COVID-19. At the level of the study: The United States, Italy and Spain provided the acute and convalescent COVID-19 samples. T cells, B-cell-depleted T cells, or PBMCs provided the cDNA or gDNA that served as material.

Authors' analysis steps: Using reference gene primer amplification, nucleated cell counts were estimated. The repertoire was sequenced with immunoSEQ multiplex PCR; TCRdb's copy has only in-frame clones and lacks some. V and J calls and clone size are as listed in that table; D and trimming were resolved from the DNA. The table shows roughly 300,000 clones, with approximately 90% occurring only once. Participants had their cohort set by participant-reported clinical history. Per germline, CDR1 MNHEY and CDR2 SMNVEV (reference sequence). CDR3 size: 14 residues. V shed 6 bases, J shed 7 bases, and the junction held 5 bases outside the gene matches.

The chain employs TRBV27 and TRBJ2-5; 13 nucleotides match TRBD2. The TCR sequence derives from a woman aged 30 to 39 who had recovered from COVID-19. Sequencing input: PBMCs or T cells enriched from blood (not recorded which). The CDR3, as DNA: TGTGCCAGCAGACTAGCGGGAGGGGGGGGGACCCAGTACTTC. Protein sequence: CASRLAGGGGTQYF.